A selection of T cell receptor beta chains follows, all from one sample in a study of regulatory dendritic cells for organ transplantation. The data were produced by immunoSEQ multiplex PCR, yet TCRdb's version contains in-frame clones alone and is incomplete. The sample consists of approximately 35,000 clones, around nine tenths of them appearing once. Sequenced material: naive CD4+ T cells from blood. The source of these receptors is a human donor in good health. CDR3s include the opening cysteine and the closing phenylalanine or tryptophan. A D gene is named only where the DNA matches it firmly. Where a row states a size, it is once, few, many or the class of an expanded clone; other rows omit it.

D	size	J	V	CDR3	DNA
TRBD1	NA	TRBJ1-5	TRBV2	CASGGQGNQPQHF	TGTGCCAGCGGGGGACAGGGGAATCAGCCCCAGCATTTT
NA	NA	TRBJ2-1	TRBV6-1	CASSQRYDEQFF	TGTGCCAGCAGTCAGCGGTACGATGAGCAGTTCTTC
NA	NA	TRBJ1-2	TRBV29-1	CSVDGSGQGIGGYTF	TGCAGCGTTGACGGTTCGGGGCAGGGGATAGGTGGCTACACCTTC
TRBD1	NA	TRBJ2-3	TRBV18	CASSPGQGTDTQYF	TGTGCCAGCTCCCCAGGACAGGGTACAGATACGCAGTATTTT
NA	NA	TRBJ1-2	TRBV5-6	CASSTELTRRGGYGYTF	TGTGCCAGCAGCACGGAGCTAACGCGCAGGGGAGGGTATGGCTACACCTTC
TRBD1	NA	TRBJ1-1	TRBV2	CASIADTGGNTEAFF	TGTGCCAGCATCGCCGATACAGGGGGGAACACTGAAGCTTTCTTT
TRBD2	NA	TRBJ2-5	TRBV7-3	CASSLTSGGETQYF	TGTGCCAGCAGCCTAACTAGCGGGGGTGAGACCCAGTACTTC
TRBD1	NA	TRBJ1-1	TRBV6-5	CASSSTYRGNTEAFF	TGTGCCAGCAGTTCGACGTACAGGGGGAACACTGAAGCTTTCTTT
NA	NA	TRBJ2-5	TRBV19	CASSLASLQETQYF	TGTGCCAGTAGTCTGGCGTCCCTACAAGAGACCCAGTACTTC
NA	NA	TRBJ1-5	TRBV19	CASMIRGSGNQPQHF	TGTGCCAGTATGATAAGAGGTTCTGGCAATCAGCCCCAGCATTTT
NA	once	TRBJ2-5	TRBV4-3	CASSQDTRLRGRQYF	TGCGCCAGCAGCCAAGATACGCGGCTACGGGGACGGCAGTACTTC
NA	NA	TRBJ2-5	TRBV7-6	CASSLVRQETQYF	TGTGCCAGCAGCTTAGTACGGCAAGAGACCCAGTACTTC
NA	NA	TRBJ1-3	TRBV7-9	CASSRGGTSGNTIYF	TGTGCCAGCAGCCGAGGGGGAACGTCCGGAAACACCATATATTTT
NA	NA	TRBJ2-7	TRBV9	CASSGPLGAEQYF	TGTGCCAGCAGCGGGCCCCTTGGGGCCGAGCAGTACTTC
NA	NA	TRBJ1-2	TRBV10-3	CAITESGESFGGYTF	TGTGCCATCACTGAGAGTGGCGAGAGCTTTGGGGGCTACACCTTC